This TCR beta chain was recovered during a study of beta chain features in type 1 diabetes. Notes on the study in general: Researchers report that Type 1 diabetes patients had moderately but significantly shorter TCRB CDR3s across all four CD4+ subsets. Within the patient group, naive, central memory and Treg TCRB repertoires appeared more similar to each other than within healthy donors. Resolution of whether HLA type affects TCRB rearrangement was not achieved here.

CDR3 length equals 13 residues. The V end lost 2 bases, the J end lost 8 bases, and 12 bases lay between the germline ends. Germline V gene data show CDR1 as MNHNS and CDR2 as SASEGT. The table lists this clone with a few counts. Its target is not known. The entirety of the isolated RNA underwent reverse transcription, so expressed TCRB transcripts were sequenced. Read counts averaged roughly 3.5 million for samples of naive, central memory and regulatory T cells. Measured with immunoSEQ multiplex PCR; TCRdb has only the in-frame clones, and not every one. In the table there are over 120,000 clones, 10% to 15% of which are singletons.

The chain couples TRBV6-1 to TRBJ1-2, with D unclear. This clonotype originated in a man younger than 35 with type 1 diabetes. Sequencing was carried out using central memory CD4+ T cells from blood. Here the CDR3 DNA reads TGTGCCAGCAGTGAAATCCCAACCTCGGGCTACACCTTC. Protein: CASSEIPTSGYTF.